The 2 T cell receptor beta chains reported below all come from one sample, sequenced in a study of response to subunit inactivated influenza vaccine. MiXCR was run by TCRdb on the RT-PCR reads, yielding one entry per CDR3 protein. The sample lists roughly 700,000 distinct CDR3 sequences; approximately 15% were seen once. The specimen was PBMCs from blood, collected around 15 days before vaccination. These receptors all stem from a man aged 50 or older who received an inactivated influenza vaccine.

The V call is TRBV28, the J call TRBJ2-7; D might be TRBD1 (5 bases). Germline V gives CDR1 MDHEN, CDR2 SYDVKM. Trimming took off 3 bases at V and 12 bases at J, with 21 bases between the two ends. There are 14 residues in the CDR3. CDR3 amino acids: CASSFQPRTPGWYF. CDR3 bases: TGTGCCAGCAGTTTCCAACCCCGGACACCCGGATGGTACTTC.

CDR3 DNA: TGCAGTGCTAGTCCCCCTGAGATGAGGGCTGGCTACACCTTC. Protein product: CSASPPEMRAGYTF. The V gene is TRBV20-1, the J gene TRBJ1-2, with D hard to call. Germline CDR1 and CDR2: DFQATT and SNEGSKA (reference sequence). Trimming took 3 bases from V and 7 from J, leaving 18 bases between them. The CDR3 is 14 residues long.